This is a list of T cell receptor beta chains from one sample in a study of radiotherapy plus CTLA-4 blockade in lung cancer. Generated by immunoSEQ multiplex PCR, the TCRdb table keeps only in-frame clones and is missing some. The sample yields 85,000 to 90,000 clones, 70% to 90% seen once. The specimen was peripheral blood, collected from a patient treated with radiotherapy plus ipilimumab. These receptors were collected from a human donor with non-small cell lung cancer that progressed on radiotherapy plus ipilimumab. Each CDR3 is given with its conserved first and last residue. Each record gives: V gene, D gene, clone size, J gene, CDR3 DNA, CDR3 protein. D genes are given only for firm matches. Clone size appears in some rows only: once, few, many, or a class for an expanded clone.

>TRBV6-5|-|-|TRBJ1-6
TGTGCCAGCAGTTATAGCGACTCCTATAATTCACCCCTCCACTTT
CASSYSDSYNSPLHF
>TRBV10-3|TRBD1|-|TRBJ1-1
TGTGCCATCAGTGAAGGGGCAAGGGGGCAGTTAGCTTTCTTT
CAISEGARGQLAFF
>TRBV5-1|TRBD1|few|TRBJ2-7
TGCGCCAGCAGCTTAGGGGGCCAGATTCCCGAGCAGTACTTC
CASSLGGQIPEQYF
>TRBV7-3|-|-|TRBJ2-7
TGTGCCAGCAGCTTAAGTCCCGAGCAGTACTTC
CASSLSPEQYF
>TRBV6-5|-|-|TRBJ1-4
TGTGCCAGCAGTTACTCAGGCCAGGGTGAAAAACTGTTTTTT
CASSYSGQGEKLFF
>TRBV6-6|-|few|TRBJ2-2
TGTGCCAGCAGAAGGTCCGTCGACGGGGAGCTGTTTTTT
CASRRSVDGELFF
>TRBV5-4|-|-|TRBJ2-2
TGTGCCAGCAGCTTCGGGCAGGGTGCGAACACCGGGGAGCTGTTTTTT
CASSFGQGANTGELFF
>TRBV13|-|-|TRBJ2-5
TGTGCCAGCAGCCCCAGGGGTCTGGAAGAGACCCAGTACTTC
CASSPRGLEETQYF
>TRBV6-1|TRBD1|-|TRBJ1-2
TGTGCCAGCAGTAAAGGACAGGTTGGTGGTTCCTATGGCTACACCTTC
CASSKGQVGGSYGYTF
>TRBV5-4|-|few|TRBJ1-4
TGTGCCAGCAGCCCCGGCGCGATCTCGGGACCCCTGTTTTTT
CASSPGAISGPLFF
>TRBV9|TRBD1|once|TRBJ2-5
TGTGCCAGCAGCGTAGGGGACAGTCGGGAGACCCAGTACTTC
CASSVGDSRETQYF
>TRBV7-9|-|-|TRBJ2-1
TGTGCCAGCAGCTCCCCCGAGGCGTGGGGGGAGGCCTACAATGAGCAGTTCTTC
CASSSPEAWGEAYNEQFF
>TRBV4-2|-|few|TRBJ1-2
TGTGCCAGCAGCCCAAGAAATATGGGGGATGGCTACACCTTC
CASSPRNMGDGYTF
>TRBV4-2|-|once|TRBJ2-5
TGTGCCAGCAGCCCCGGGGTGTACCAAGAGACCCAGTACTTC
CASSPGVYQETQYF
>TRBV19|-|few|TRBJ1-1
TGTGCCAGCGCGGTGGGGTATGAAGGCACTGAAGCTTTCTTT
CASAVGYEGTEAFF
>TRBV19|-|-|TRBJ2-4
TGTGCCAGTATCGGGGGTGTAGCCAAAAACATTCAGTACTTC
CASIGGVAKNIQYF
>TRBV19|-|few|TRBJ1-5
TGTGCCAGTAGCTACGGGGGAGAGGGGCAGCCCCAGCATTTT
CASSYGGEGQPQHF
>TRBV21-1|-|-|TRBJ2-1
TGTGCCAGCAGCAACCTGGGACTAGCGGGAGCCTACAATGAGCAGTTCTTC
CASSNLGLAGAYNEQFF
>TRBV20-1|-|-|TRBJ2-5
TGCAGTGCTAGAGAAGGGGGGCCCCAGTACTTC
CSAREGGPQYF
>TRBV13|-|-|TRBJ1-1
TGTGCCAGCAGCTCCCGAGCGGGGGGCACTGAAGCTTTCTTT
CASSSRAGGTEAFF
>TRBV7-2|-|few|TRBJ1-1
TGTGCCAGCAGCCCGGGGACGGGGGCTGAAGCTTTCTTT
CASSPGTGAEAFF
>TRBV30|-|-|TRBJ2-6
TGTGCCTGGGACATCTCTGGGGCCAACGTCCTGACTTTC
CAWDISGANVLTF
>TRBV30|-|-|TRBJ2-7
TGTGCCTGGAGGCGACAGTCCTACGAGCAGTACTTC
CAWRRQSYEQYF
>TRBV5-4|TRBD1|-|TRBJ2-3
TGTGCCAGCAGCCCGGGACAGGGAATCACAGATACGCAGTATTTT
CASSPGQGITDTQYF
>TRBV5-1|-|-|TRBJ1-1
TGCGCCAGCAGCCCGGGAGGACGGGCGGGGGGGAACACTGAAGCTTTCTTT
CASSPGGRAGGNTEAFF
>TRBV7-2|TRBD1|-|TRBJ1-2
TGTGCCAGCAGCCAAGGTCCCAGGGGGGAGGATGGCTACACCTTC
CASSQGPRGEDGYTF
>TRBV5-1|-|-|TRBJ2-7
TGCGCCAGCAGCCCGACAGACCCCTACGAGCAGTACTTC
CASSPTDPYEQYF
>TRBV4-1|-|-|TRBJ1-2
TGCGGCAGCAGCCAAGATGTCCAGGTTGCTAACTATGGCTACACCTTC
CGSSQDVQVANYGYTF
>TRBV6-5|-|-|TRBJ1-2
TGTGCCGTTAAAGGCAGTAACTATGGCTACACCTTC
CAVKGSNYGYTF
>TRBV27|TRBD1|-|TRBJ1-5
TGTGCCAGTCCCCCAGCCCGGGACAGGCCTTGGGAGCCCCAGCATTTT
CASPPARDRPWEPQHF
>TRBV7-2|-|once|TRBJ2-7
TGTGCCAGCAGCCGAACAGGGATCTACGAGCAGTACTTC
CASSRTGIYEQYF
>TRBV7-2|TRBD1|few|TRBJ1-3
TGTGCCAGCAGCTTAGCGGCAGGGGGCATTGGAAACACCATATATTTT
CASSLAAGGIGNTIYF
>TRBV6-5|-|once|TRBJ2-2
TGTGCCAGCAGCCCTCTTATCAGGAAGCCCGGGGAGCTGTTTTTT
CASSPLIRKPGELFF
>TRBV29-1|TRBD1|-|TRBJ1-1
TGCAGCGTTAACAGGGGGGCGACTGAAGCTTTCTTT
CSVNRGATEAFF
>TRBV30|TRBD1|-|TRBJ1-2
TGTGCCTGGAAGGAGACAGGGGGCGGGGGCTACACCTTC
CAWKETGGGGYTF
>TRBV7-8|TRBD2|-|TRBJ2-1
TGTGCCAGCAGCCAGGCCCTGGGACTACACAATGAGCAGTTCTTC
CASSQALGLHNEQFF
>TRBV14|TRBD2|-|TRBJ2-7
TGTGCCAGCAGCCAAGGGATAGCGGGAGGGCCTAACGAGCAGTACTTC
CASSQGIAGGPNEQYF
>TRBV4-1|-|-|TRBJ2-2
TGCGCCAGCAGCCAGGGTACAGCACTCACCGGGGAGCTGTTTTTT
CASSQGTALTGELFF
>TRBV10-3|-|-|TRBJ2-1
TGTGCCATCAGGTATAGCGAGGTCTACAATGAGCAGTTCTTC
CAIRYSEVYNEQFF
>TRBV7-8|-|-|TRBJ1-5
TGTGCCAGCAGCTTGACCCTAAACAATCAGCCCCAGCATTTT
CASSLTLNNQPQHF
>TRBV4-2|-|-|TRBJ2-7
TGTGCCAGCAGCCAAGAGCTTGGACCATACTACGAGCAGTACTTC
CASSQELGPYYEQYF
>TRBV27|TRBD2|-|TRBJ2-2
TGTGCCAGCAGTACCTCGGGGAGGGTAGACACCGGGGAGCTGTTTTTT
CASSTSGRVDTGELFF
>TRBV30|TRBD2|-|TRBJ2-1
TGTGCCTGGAGTCACCCTGGACTAGCGGGGGGGGTTTCCTACAATGAGCAGTTCTTC
CAWSHPGLAGGVSYNEQFF
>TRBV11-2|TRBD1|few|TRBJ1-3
TGTGCCAGCAGCCGGACAGGCTCTGGAAACACCATATATTTT
CASSRTGSGNTIYF
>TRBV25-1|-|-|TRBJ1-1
TGTGCCAGCAGTGAAAGACAGACTGAAGCTTTCTTT
CASSERQTEAFF